The 24 T cell receptor beta chains below all came from one sample that was sequenced in a study of blood T cell repertoires in COVID-19. Profiling relied on immunoSEQ multiplex PCR, and the TCRdb table lists in-frame clones only, not all of them. The sample has around 300,000 clones, around 86% seen once. Source material: PBMCs or T cells enriched from blood (not recorded which). The source is a woman in her 40s who had recovered from COVID-19.

The chain uses TRBV7-2 and TRBJ1-5; no definite D call. The CDR3 is 15 residues long. With 0 bases removed from V and 4 bases from J, the gap between germline ends came to 10 bases. Germline CDR1 and CDR2: SGHTA and FQGNSA. This CDR3 is CASSLALAGNQPQHF. The CDR3 nucleotides read TGTGCCAGCAGCTTAGCGCTCGCGGGGAATCAGCCCCAGCATTTT.

The chain employs TRBV2 and TRBJ1-4; 12 bases align to TRBD1. CDR3 size: 15 residues. Germline trimming cut 8 bases from V and 3 bases from J; bases unmatched to any gene: 4. The germline gives CDR1 SNHLY, CDR2 FYNNEI. The CDR3 is CASLGQGAANEKLFF. The CDR3 DNA reads TGTGCCAGCCTGGGACAGGGGGCGGCTAATGAAAAACTGTTTTTT.

This clone was seen once. The V call is TRBV27, the J call TRBJ2-5; D may be TRBD2 (6 bases). Trimming removed 6 bases at V and 8 bases at J, with 22 bases between. In germline, CDR1 is MNHEY, CDR2 SMNVEV (reference sequence). The CDR3 is made up of 15 amino acids. CDR3 sequence (DNA): TGTGCCAGCAGCCCGGAGTTTGGGACTGGTGGCACCCAGTACTTC. Residues: CASSPEFGTGGTQYF.

The V and J genes are TRBV11-1 and TRBJ2-5; 11 positions match TRBD2. Germline V gene lookup returns CDR1 SGHAT and CDR2 FQDESV (reference sequence). With V trimmed by 4 bases and J by 4 bases, 8 bases remained unmatched. This CDR3 has 16 residues. For the CDR3, the DNA is TGTGCCAGCAGCTCAGGAGGGACTAGCGGAAGAGAGACCCAGTACTTC. It specifies CASSSGGTSGRETQYF.

CDR3 DNA sequence: TGTGCCAGCAGTGAACTAGCGGGAGGGCAAGAGACCCAGTACTTC. It encodes CASSELAGGQETQYF. The chain joins TRBV6-1 to TRBJ2-5; 12 nucleotides align to TRBD2. V shed 2 bases and J 2 bases; nucleotides not matched to a gene: 0. CDR3 size: 15 residues. Germline-derived CDR1 and CDR2 are MNHNS and SASEGT.

CDR3 DNA sequence: TGTGCCCAAAAGAAAACAGGCCTCTATGGCTACACCTTC. This sequence encodes CAQKKTGLYGYTF. The chain uses TRBV30 and TRBJ1-2; D might be TRBD1 (5 bases). The ends were cut back, 8 bases at V and 4 bases at J, with 17 bases in the middle. Germline assignment: CDR1 GTSNPN and CDR2 SVGIG (reference sequence). The CDR3 runs to 13 residues.

This clone was counted once. V gene TRBV6-2 or TRBV6-3 combines with J gene TRBJ2-3; TRBD1 matches 7 bases. Trimming cost V 6 bases and J 6 bases; bases outside gene matches: 24. Germline values: CDR1 MNHEY, CDR2 SVGEGT. CDR3 length: 19 amino acids. CDR3 amino acids: CASSLIQGSGWVVSDTQYF. Written as DNA, the CDR3 is TGTGCCAGCAGCCTAATACAGGGGTCCGGGTGGGTAGTTTCGGATACGCAGTATTTT.

This clone was seen only once. The chain combines TRBV5-8 with TRBJ1-2; D call uncertain. Trimming removed 0 bases at V and 2 bases at J, with 14 bases between. The CDR3 length is 16 residues. The germline V gene encodes CDR1 SGHTS and CDR2 YDEGEE. The CDR3 DNA follows: TGTGCCAGCAGCTTGGAGCGGCGGACCCTAAACTATGGCTACACCTTC. Encoded protein: CASSLERRTLNYGYTF.

This chain connects TRBV29-1 to TRBJ2-7; possibly TRBD2 for D (5 bases). This CDR3 region has 11 residues. Trimming shortened V by 7 bases and J by 5 bases, and 12 bases separated the two germline ends. Germline assignment: CDR1 SQVTM and CDR2 ANQGSEA. CDR3 amino acids: CSARGADEQYF. CDR3 sequence (DNA): TGCAGCGCTCGGGGAGCCGACGAGCAGTACTTC.

The chain combines TRBV18 with TRBJ1-4, with 7 positions matching TRBD1. Germline V lookup: CDR1 KGHSH, CDR2 LQKENI. After removal of 3 bases from V and 3 bases from J, the junction contained 4 bases not matched to a gene. The CDR3 extends over 15 amino acids. The CDR3, as DNA: TGTGCCAGCTCACCCGGGACAGCCTCTAATGAAAAACTGTTTTTT. This translates into CASSPGTASNEKLFF. Complete variable domain (other parts from reference TRBV18 and TRBJ1-4): NAGVMQNPRHLVRRRGQEARLRCSPMKGHSHVYWYRQLPEEGLKFMVYLQKENIIDESGMPKERFSAEFPKEGPSILRIQQVVRGDSAAYFCASSPGTASNEKLFFGSGTQLSVL.

This chain uses TRBV3-1 (or the pseudogene TRBV3-2) with TRBJ2-7; maybe TRBD2 (6 bases). The germline gives CDR1 LGHDT, CDR2 YNNKEL (reference sequence). The CDR3 runs to 14 residues. The V end was cut by 0 bases, the J end by 9 bases, with 15 bases between. This CDR3 is CASSQDPVYGGQYF. As DNA, the CDR3 is TGTGCCAGCAGCCAAGATCCAGTTTACGGGGGGCAGTACTTC.

Only one count was recorded for this clone. The rearrangement links TRBV6-5 to TRBJ1-2; maybe TRBD1 (5 bases). Germline CDR1 MNHEY, CDR2 SVGAGI. This CDR3 has 15 residues. The germline V and J ends were trimmed by 5 bases and 2 bases, with 15 bases remaining between them. CDR3 sequence: CASSKTGLVNYGYTF. In nucleotides, the CDR3 is TGTGCCAGCAGTAAAACAGGTTTAGTAAACTATGGCTACACCTTC.

The gene calls are TRBV19 and TRBJ1-1; 10 nucleotides align to TRBD1. This CDR3 has 15 residues. The V gene's germline CDR1 is LNHDA and CDR2 SQIVND (reference sequence). Unmatched junction bases numbered 8, after V lost 6 bases and J lost 4 bases. CDR3 in DNA: TGTGCCAGTAGCCGTGACAGGGGGCAGGGCACTGAAGCTTTCTTT. It translates to CASSRDRGQGTEAFF.

The chain has TRBV18 and TRBJ2-1; 9 nucleotides agree with TRBD1. Germline lookup yields CDR1 KGHSH and CDR2 LQKENI. This CDR3 is built from 14 residues. Trimming took 5 bases from V and 9 from J; bases not matched to a gene: 8. The CDR3 is CASSSGTGITEQFF. The CDR3 nucleotides are TGTGCCAGCTCATCCGGGACAGGGATCACTGAGCAGTTCTTC.

This clone was counted only a few times. The chain combines TRBV7-2 with TRBJ2-7; TRBD1 matches at 12 bases. Trimming removed 0 bases from V and 5 bases from J; junction bases left unmatched: 5. Germline V CDR1 and CDR2: SGHTA, FQGNSA. There are 16 residues in the CDR3. The CDR3: CASSLAGTGGGHEQYF. As DNA, the CDR3 is TGTGCCAGCAGCTTAGCCGGGACAGGGGGCGGGCACGAGCAGTACTTC.

The chain combines TRBV7-8 with TRBJ2-3; TRBD1 is a possible D gene (6 bases). The CDR3 covers 16 residues. Per the germline V gene, CDR1 is SGHVS and CDR2 is FQNEAQ. V lost 2 bases and J lost 4, with 16 bases in between. The CDR3 DNA is TGTGCCAGCAGCTTATTCCTTGGCAGGGGATCAGATACGCAGTATTTT. It specifies CASSLFLGRGSDTQYF.

This clone appeared a single time. The rearrangement uses TRBV5-1 and TRBJ2-3, with D possibly being TRBD2 (7 bases). The V end was cut by 2 bases, the J end by 1 base, with 11 bases between. Germline V lookup: CDR1 SGHRS, CDR2 YFSETQ. This CDR3 has 15 amino acids. The DNA of the CDR3 is TGCGCCAGCAGCTTTGGGGGGGCCCGCACAGATACGCAGTATTTT. It yields the protein CASSFGGARTDTQYF.

This chain joins TRBV27 and TRBJ1-2, with 8 bases lining up with TRBD1. Trimming at V came to 6 bases and at J to 4 bases, leaving 7 bases not matched to a gene. CDR3 length: 14 amino acids. Germline lookup yields CDR1 MNHEY and CDR2 SMNVEV (reference sequence). This CDR3 is CASRRTGNPYGYTF. CDR3 DNA: TGTGCCAGCAGGCGGACAGGGAACCCCTATGGCTACACCTTC.

The chain links TRBV27 to TRBJ2-3; 9 bases are shared with TRBD1. CDR1 MNHEY and CDR2 SMNVEV come from the germline V gene (reference sequence). V was clipped by 5 bases and J by 2 bases; unmatched bases: 8. This CDR3 has 16 amino acids. The CDR3, as DNA: TGTGCCAGCAGTCTTTGGACAGGGGTGAACACAGATACGCAGTATTTT. Protein sequence: CASSLWTGVNTDTQYF.

The chain uses TRBV27 and TRBJ1-2, with TRBD1 as a possible D gene (6 bases). Germline-derived CDR1 and CDR2 are MNHEY and SMNVEV (reference sequence). Trimming took 4 bases from V and 6 from J, leaving 24 bases between them. This CDR3 is 17 amino acids long. CDR3 sequence (DNA): TGTGCCAGCAGTTATTCGTTTTCTCGGGGGGCGGATAATGGCTACACCTTC. Translating gives CASSYSFSRGADNGYTF.

This chain uses TRBV5-4 with TRBJ2-5; 12 nucleotides line up with TRBD2. Per the germline V gene, CDR1 is SGHNT and CDR2 is YYREEE (reference sequence). The CDR3 contains 16 residues. After removal of 4 bases from V and 5 bases from J, the junction contained 9 bases not matched to a gene. CDR3 nucleotide sequence: TGTGCCAGCAGCCCTAGCGGGGGGGCCTATGGGGAGACCCAGTACTTC. It is translated as CASSPSGGAYGETQYF.

The chain recombines TRBV7-2 with TRBJ2-3, with D possibly being TRBD1 (6 bases). Trimming took off 1 base at V and 4 bases at J, with 9 bases between the two ends. CDR1 is SGHTA, CDR2 FQGNSA, per germline. The CDR3 runs 14 residues. This CDR3 is CASSLGGGPDTQYF. Here the CDR3 DNA reads TGTGCCAGCAGCTTAGGAGGGGGACCAGATACGCAGTATTTT.

The chain employs TRBV14 and TRBJ1-6; 11 bases align to TRBD1. There are 15 residues in the CDR3. J gave up 6 bases and V 4 bases, and 2 bases lay outside the gene matches. The germline V gene has CDR1 SGHDN and CDR2 FVKESK. The DNA for the CDR3 is TGTGCCAGCAGCCGGGACAGGGGGGTTAATTCACCCCTCCACTTT. This codes for CASSRDRGVNSPLHF.

The chain has TRBV7-9 and TRBJ1-4, with D perhaps matching TRBD1 (5 bases). V gave up 7 bases and J gave up 6 bases, with 15 bases separating them. The CDR3 is 14 residues long. Germline CDR1 and CDR2: SEHNR and FQNEAQ (reference sequence). As DNA, the CDR3 is TGTGCCAGCACTAAGGCGGGGGACTATGAAAAACTGTTTTTT. Its protein is CASTKAGDYEKLFF.